This TCR beta chain was identified in a study of PD-1 blockade in mismatch repair-deficient tumors. This CDR3 comprises 14 residues. Trimming removed 1 base from V and 3 bases from J, with 10 bases in between. Per the germline V gene, CDR1 is SEHNR and CDR2 is FQNEAQ (reference sequence). The table came from immunoSEQ multiplex PCR; TCRdb's copy has only in-frame clones and leaves some out. The sample consists of fewer than 25,000 clones, roughly 87% of them appearing once. Mismatch repair deficiency was confirmed in all patients, by PCR or immunohistochemistry. TCRs were sequenced from three patients responding to pembrolizumab. Whole-study results and caveats: Rapid post-treatment expansion, then contraction, generally preceding radiologic response, marked tumor-resident clones.

Remarks on this clone: What it binds is not known.

This chain joins TRBV7-9 and TRBJ2-7, with a weak D call TRBD2 (6 bases). The receptor was isolated from an adult with mismatch repair-deficient cancer. The sample in question was PBMCs, obtained 52 weeks after starting pembrolizumab. For the CDR3, the DNA is TGTGCCAGCAGCTTAGGTTCGGGGGTCTACGAGCAGTACTTC. Its protein product is CASSLGSGVYEQYF.